Each of the 8 T cell receptor beta chains below was sequenced from the same sample in a study of blood T cell repertoires in COVID-19. Using immunoSEQ multiplex PCR, the repertoire was profiled, and TCRdb retains in-frame clones only, with some absent. The data hold 300,000 to 400,000 clones, with roughly 90% observed a single time. Specimen: peripheral blood. The receptors were sampled from a woman aged 25 to 39 with COVID-19, enrolled during active disease.

The V and J genes are TRBV18 and TRBJ2-3; possibly TRBD2 for D (6 bases). Germline-derived CDR1 and CDR2 are KGHSH and LQKENI. Trimming shortened V by 3 bases and J by 4 bases, and 20 bases separated the two germline ends. The CDR3 has 17 residues. The CDR3 loop reads CASSPPNMAGRADTQYF. In DNA, the CDR3 is TGTGCCAGCTCACCGCCTAATATGGCCGGGAGAGCAGATACGCAGTATTTT. Drawing the rest from reference TRBV18 and TRBJ2-3, the complete variable domain is NAGVMQNPRHLVRRRGQEARLRCSPMKGHSHVYWYRQLPEEGLKFMVYLQKENIIDESGMPKERFSAEFPKEGPSILRIQQVVRGDSAAYFCASSPPNMAGRADTQYFGPGTRLTVL.

J is TRBJ2-5 and V is TRBV5-1, with D possibly matching TRBD2 (6 bases). This CDR3 comprises 15 residues. The ends were cut back, 0 bases at V and 1 base at J, with 10 bases in the middle. Germline loops: CDR1 SGHRS, CDR2 YFSETQ. CDR3: CASSLGRAGQETQYF. The DNA for the CDR3 is TGCGCCAGCAGCTTGGGGAGGGCAGGCCAAGAGACCCAGTACTTC.

The rearrangement links TRBV19 to TRBJ1-2, with 12 bases fitting TRBD1. The germline V gene encodes CDR1 LNHDA and CDR2 SQIVND (reference sequence). The CDR3 is 16 residues long. V was pared by 5 bases and J by 3 bases, with 7 bases of the junction left unmatched. CDR3 region: CASSPRDRGLYYGYTF. The CDR3 coding sequence is TGTGCCAGTAGTCCCCGGGACAGGGGGCTCTACTATGGCTACACCTTC.

The chain has TRBV6-5 and TRBJ2-7; D is uncertain. V was cut by 3 bases and J by 3 bases, with 9 bases left in between. The CDR3 is made up of 13 amino acids. The germline gives CDR1 MNHEY, CDR2 SVGAGI. CDR3 in amino acids: CASSYSVYYEQYF. Written as DNA, the CDR3 is TGTGCCAGCAGTTATTCAGTTTACTACGAGCAGTACTTC.

This sequence joins TRBV7-6 and TRBJ2-7, with a weak D call TRBD2 (6 bases). CDR1 and CDR2 from the germline V gene are SGHVS and FNYEAQ. The germline V and J ends were trimmed by 2 bases and 5 bases, with 10 bases remaining between them. CDR3 length equals 13 residues. The CDR3 sequence: CASSLQEGHEQYF. CDR3 nucleotides: TGTGCCAGCAGCTTACAGGAGGGCCACGAGCAGTACTTC.

Of note for this clone: Other DNA variants within this sample encode the same CDR3. V and J are TRBV28 and TRBJ1-5; weak D call: TRBD1 (6 bases). The germline V and J ends were trimmed by 6 bases and 3 bases, with 9 bases remaining between them. The germline gives CDR1 MDHEN, CDR2 SYDVKM. The length of the CDR3 is 13 residues. The DNA for the CDR3 is TGTGCCAGCAGGTGGACAGTCAATCAGCCCCAGCATTTT. As protein: CASRWTVNQPQHF. The variable domain in full, with the rest retrieved from reference TRBV28 and TRBJ1-5, is DVKVTQSSRYLVKRTGEKVFLECVQDMDHENMFWYRQDPGLGLRLIYFSYDVKMKEKGDIPEGYSVSREKKERFSLILESASTNQTSMYLCASRWTVNQPQHFGDGTRLSIL.

The chain joins TRBV29-1 to TRBJ2-7; 11 bases line up with TRBD2. The CDR3 loop spans 13 amino acids. Germline V gene data show CDR1 as SQVTM and CDR2 as ANQGSEA. The V gene end was trimmed by 4 bases and the J gene end by 7 bases; junction bases not matched to a gene: 6. CDR3 bases: TGCAGCGTTGCTACTAGCGGGAGTTGGGAGCAGTACTTC. Amino acids: CSVATSGSWEQYF.

The chain carries TRBV5-1 and TRBJ2-3, with 9 bases fitting TRBD1. Per germline, CDR1 SGHRS and CDR2 YFSETQ. V shed 4 bases and J 0 bases; nucleotides not matched to a gene: 3. The CDR3 runs 15 residues. CDR3 sequence (DNA): TGCGCCAGCAGCCGTGGACAGGGGAGCACAGATACGCAGTATTTT. Its translation is CASSRGQGSTDTQYF.